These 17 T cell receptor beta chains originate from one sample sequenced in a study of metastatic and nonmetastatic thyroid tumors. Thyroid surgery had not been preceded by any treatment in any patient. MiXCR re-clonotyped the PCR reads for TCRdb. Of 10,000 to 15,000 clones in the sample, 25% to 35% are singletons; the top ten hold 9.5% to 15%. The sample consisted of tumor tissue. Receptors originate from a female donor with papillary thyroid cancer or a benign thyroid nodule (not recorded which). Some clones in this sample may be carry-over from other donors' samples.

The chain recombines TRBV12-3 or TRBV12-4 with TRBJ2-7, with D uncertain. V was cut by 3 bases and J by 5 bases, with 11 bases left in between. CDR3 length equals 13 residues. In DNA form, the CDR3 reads TGTGCCAGCAGTTTGAAGGGTGTCCACGAGCAGTACTTC. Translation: CASSLKGVHEQYF.

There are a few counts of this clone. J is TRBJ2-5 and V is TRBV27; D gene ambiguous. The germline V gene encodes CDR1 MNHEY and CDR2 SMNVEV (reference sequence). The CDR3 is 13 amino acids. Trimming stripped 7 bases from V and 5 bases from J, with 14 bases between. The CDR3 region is CASISLGRETQYF. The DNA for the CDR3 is TGTGCCAGCATCTCGCTAGGTCGGGAGACCCAGTACTTC.

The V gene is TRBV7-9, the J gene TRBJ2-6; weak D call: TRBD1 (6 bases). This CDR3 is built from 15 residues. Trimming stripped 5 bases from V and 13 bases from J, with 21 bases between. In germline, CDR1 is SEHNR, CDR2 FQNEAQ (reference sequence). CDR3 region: CASSGTRAGDKVLTF. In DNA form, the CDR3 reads TGTGCCAGCAGCGGGACCCGCGCTGGGGACAAAGTCCTGACTTTC.

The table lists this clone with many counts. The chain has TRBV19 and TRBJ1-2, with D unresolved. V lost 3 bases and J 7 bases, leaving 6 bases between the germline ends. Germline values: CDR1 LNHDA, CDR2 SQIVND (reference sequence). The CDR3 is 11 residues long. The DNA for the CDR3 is TGTGCCAGTAGTATTAGTGGTGGCTACACCTTC. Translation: CASSISGGYTF.

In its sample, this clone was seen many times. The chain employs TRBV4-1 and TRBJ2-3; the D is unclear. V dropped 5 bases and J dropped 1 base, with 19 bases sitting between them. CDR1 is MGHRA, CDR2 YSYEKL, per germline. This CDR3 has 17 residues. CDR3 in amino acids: CASSFIFPLEGTDTQYF. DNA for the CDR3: TGCGCCAGCAGCTTTATCTTCCCCCTTGAGGGCACAGATACGCAGTATTTT.

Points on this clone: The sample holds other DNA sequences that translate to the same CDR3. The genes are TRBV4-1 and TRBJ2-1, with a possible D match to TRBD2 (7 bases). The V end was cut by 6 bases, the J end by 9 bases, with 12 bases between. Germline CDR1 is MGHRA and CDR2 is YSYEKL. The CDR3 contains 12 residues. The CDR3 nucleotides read TGCGCCAGCAGGGGGGGAGGGGGTGAGCAGTTCTTC. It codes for CASRGGGGEQFF.

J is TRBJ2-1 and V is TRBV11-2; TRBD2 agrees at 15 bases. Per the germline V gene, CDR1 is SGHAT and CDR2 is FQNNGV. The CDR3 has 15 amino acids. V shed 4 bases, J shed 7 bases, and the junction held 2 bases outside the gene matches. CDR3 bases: TGTGCCAGCAGCTGGACTAGCGGGAGGGCGAATGAGCAGTTCTTC. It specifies CASSWTSGRANEQFF.

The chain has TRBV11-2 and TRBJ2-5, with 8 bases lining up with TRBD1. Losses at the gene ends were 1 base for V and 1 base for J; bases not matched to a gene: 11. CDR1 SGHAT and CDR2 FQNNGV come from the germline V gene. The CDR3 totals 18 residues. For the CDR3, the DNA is TGTGCCAGCAGCTTAGGCGATCCGGGACAGGCCATCCAAGAGACCCAGTACTTC. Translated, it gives CASSLGDPGQAIQETQYF.

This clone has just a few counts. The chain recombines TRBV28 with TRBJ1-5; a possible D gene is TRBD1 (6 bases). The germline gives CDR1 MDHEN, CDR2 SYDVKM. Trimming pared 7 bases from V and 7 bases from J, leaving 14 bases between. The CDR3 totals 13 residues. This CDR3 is CASNGGLGQPQHF. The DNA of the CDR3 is TGTGCCAGCAATGGGGGCTTGGGGCAGCCCCAGCATTTT.

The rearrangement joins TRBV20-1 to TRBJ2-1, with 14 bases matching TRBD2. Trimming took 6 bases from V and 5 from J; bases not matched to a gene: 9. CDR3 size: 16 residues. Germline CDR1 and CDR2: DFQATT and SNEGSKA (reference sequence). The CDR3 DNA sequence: TGCAGTGCAGGAGGGACTAGCGGGAGTCAACACAATGAGCAGTTCTTC. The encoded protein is CSAGGTSGSQHNEQFF.

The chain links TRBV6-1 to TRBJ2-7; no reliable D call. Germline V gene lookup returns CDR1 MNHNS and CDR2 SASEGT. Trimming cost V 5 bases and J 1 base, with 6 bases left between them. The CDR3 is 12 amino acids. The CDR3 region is CASSPRSYEQYF. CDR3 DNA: TGTGCCAGCAGTCCCCGTTCCTACGAGCAGTACTTC.

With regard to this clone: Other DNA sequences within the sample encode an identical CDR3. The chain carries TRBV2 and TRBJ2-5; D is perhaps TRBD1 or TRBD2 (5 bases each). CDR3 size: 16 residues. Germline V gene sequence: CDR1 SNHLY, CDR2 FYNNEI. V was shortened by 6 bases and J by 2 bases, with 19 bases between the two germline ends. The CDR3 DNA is TGTGCCAGCAGGCCACTAGGAAGGGGTCGTCAAGAGACCCAGTACTTC. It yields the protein CASRPLGRGRQETQYF.

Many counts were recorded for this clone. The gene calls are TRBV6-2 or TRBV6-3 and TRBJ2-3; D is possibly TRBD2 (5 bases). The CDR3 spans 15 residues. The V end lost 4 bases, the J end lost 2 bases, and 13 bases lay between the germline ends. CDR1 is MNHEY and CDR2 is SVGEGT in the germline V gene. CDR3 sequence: CASSSTAELTDTQYF. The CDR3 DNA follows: TGTGCCAGCAGTTCAACAGCGGAGCTCACAGATACGCAGTATTTT.

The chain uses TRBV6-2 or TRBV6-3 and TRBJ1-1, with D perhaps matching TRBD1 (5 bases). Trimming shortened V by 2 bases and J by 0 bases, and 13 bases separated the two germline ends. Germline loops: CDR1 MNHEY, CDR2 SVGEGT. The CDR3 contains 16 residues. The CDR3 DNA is TGTGCCAGCAGTTACGAGTTCAGGGAGATGAACACTGAAGCTTTCTTT. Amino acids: CASSYEFREMNTEAFF.

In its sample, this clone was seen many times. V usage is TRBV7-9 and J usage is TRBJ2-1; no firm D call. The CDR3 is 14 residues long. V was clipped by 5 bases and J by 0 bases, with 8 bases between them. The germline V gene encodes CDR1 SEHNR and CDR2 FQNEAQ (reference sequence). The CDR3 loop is CASSASVSYNEQFF. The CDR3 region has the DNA TGTGCCAGCAGCGCCAGCGTCTCCTACAATGAGCAGTTCTTC.

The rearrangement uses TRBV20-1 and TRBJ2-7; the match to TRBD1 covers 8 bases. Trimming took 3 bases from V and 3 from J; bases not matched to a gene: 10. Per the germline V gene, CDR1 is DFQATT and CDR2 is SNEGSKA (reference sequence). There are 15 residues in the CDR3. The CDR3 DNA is TGCAGTGCTAGTTTGCGTGACAGGGGATTCTACGAGCAGTACTTC. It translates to CSASLRDRGFYEQYF.

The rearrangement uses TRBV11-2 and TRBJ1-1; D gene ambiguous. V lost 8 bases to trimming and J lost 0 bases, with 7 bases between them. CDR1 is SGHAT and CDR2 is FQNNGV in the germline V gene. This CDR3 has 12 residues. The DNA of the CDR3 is TGTGCCAGCCAAAGGGTGAACACTGAAGCTTTCTTT. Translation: CASQRVNTEAFF.